These T cell receptor beta chains were read from a single sample in a study of graft-versus-host responses after intestinal transplantation. The assay was immunoSEQ multiplex PCR, and TCRdb's table has in-frame clones only and misses some. The table includes tens of thousands of clones, 94% detected once. These receptors' targets are unknown. Sequencing used unstimulated CD4+ T cells sorted from spleen or lymph node cells, obtained before transplant. These receptors all stem from a human donor who was the organ donor for an intestinal transplant. The conserved cysteine and the conserved F or W are not part of the CDR3 here. Fields, in order: J gene, V gene, CDR3 length, CDR3 protein.

J: TRBJ2-7; V: TRBV6-6; length: 13; CDR3: ASGEHGTGDYEQY
J: TRBJ1-6; V: TRBV28; length: 12; CDR3: ASRGRHDNSPLH
J: TRBJ2-7; V: TRBV5-1; length: 10; CDR3: ASSAVLGEQY
J: TRBJ1-2; V: TRBV7-6; length: 11; CDR3: ASSLGAQGGYT
J: TRBJ1-1; V: TRBV27; length: 11; CDR3: ASRGGMNTEAF
J: TRBJ1-1; V: TRBV5-1; length: 11; CDR3: ASSPAVSTEAF
J: TRBJ1-1; V: TRBV27; length: 12; CDR3: ASSYGRLNTEAF
J: TRBJ2-4; V: TRBV7-2; length: 12; CDR3: ASSATGDGNIQY
J: TRBJ2-3; V: TRBV19; length: 14; CDR3: ASSVQAGGGTDTQY
J: TRBJ2-1; V: TRBV2; length: 15; CDR3: ASRSLLAGVTYNEQF
J: TRBJ1-4; V: TRBV7-9; length: 15; CDR3: ASSLELYTRSHEKLF
J: TRBJ2-7; V: TRBV4-2; length: 9; CDR3: ASSTGYEQY
J: TRBJ1-5; V: TRBV2; length: 12; CDR3: ASSDRYSNQPQH
J: TRBJ2-5; V: TRBV12-5; length: 13; CDR3: ASGLVQNRGETQY
J: TRBJ1-2; V: TRBV29-1; length: 12; CDR3: SAAFWGSAYGYT
J: TRBJ1-4; V: TRBV7-2; length: 12; CDR3: ASRRGTENEKLF